The 18 T cell receptor beta chains reported below all come from one sample, sequenced in a study of graft-versus-host responses after intestinal transplantation. Produced via immunoSEQ multiplex PCR; TCRdb's table is partial and in-frame only. The sample records about 9,800 clones, under 95% being singletons. Source: PBMCs, taken 43 to 45 days after intestinal transplant. All receptors come from a human patient who received an intestinal transplant, so some T cells may come from the graft donor.

The V and J genes are TRBV29-1 and TRBJ2-7; 8 bases line up with TRBD1. J lost 6 bases, V lost 7 bases, and 8 bases had no gene match. The CDR3 runs to 12 residues. CDR1 is SQVTM and CDR2 is ANQGSEA in the germline V gene. CDR3 protein: CSAAGTGGEQYF. The CDR3 bases are TGCAGCGCCGCCGGAACAGGGGGCGAGCAGTACTTC.

This clone was observed a single time. This CDR3 reads CASSGGPVNTEAFF. Here the CDR3 DNA reads TGTGCCAGCAGCGGTGGGCCAGTGAACACTGAAGCTTTCTTT. This chain links TRBV7-9 with TRBJ1-1; D gene uncertain. The CDR3 runs 14 residues. CDR1 and CDR2 from the germline V gene are SEHNR and FQNEAQ (reference sequence). V gave up 5 bases and J gave up 0 bases, with 10 bases separating them.

The chain has TRBV7-2 and TRBJ2-7; 7 bases are a match to TRBD2. Germline CDR1 and CDR2: SGHTA and FQGNSA. Losses at the gene ends were 4 bases for V and 2 bases for J; bases not matched to a gene: 5. This CDR3 is 14 amino acids long. The CDR3 spells CASSYSGPTYEQYF. DNA for the CDR3: TGTGCCAGCAGCTATAGCGGGCCAACCTACGAGCAGTACTTC.

A single count supports this clone. The V gene is TRBV4-1, the J gene TRBJ2-2, with 12 nucleotides matching TRBD2. CDR1 and CDR2 from the germline V gene are MGHRA and YSYEKL. The V and J ends lost 6 bases and 4 bases, in that order; junction bases with no gene match: 18. CDR3 size: 20 residues. The CDR3 DNA sequence: TGCGCCAGCAGTAGCCAAACAGGGTCTAGCGGGAGGGTTGTCACCGGGGAGCTGTTTTTT. Translated, it gives CASSSQTGSSGRVVTGELFF.

The rearrangement uses TRBV12-5 and TRBJ2-5; D is perhaps TRBD1 or TRBD2 (6 bases each). The V end was cut by 7 bases, the J end by 2 bases, with 17 bases between. From germline, CDR1 is LGHNT and CDR2 FRNRAP. The CDR3 contains 15 residues. Written as DNA, the CDR3 is TGTGCTAGTGTCCTGGATCGGGGGCTACAAGAGACCCAGTACTTC. It is translated as CASVLDRGLQETQYF.

This clone was picked up a small number of times. This rearrangement joins TRBV2 to TRBJ1-4; no clear D gene. There are 14 residues in the CDR3. Germline lookup yields CDR1 SNHLY and CDR2 FYNNEI. V was trimmed by 3 bases and J by 4 bases, leaving 9 bases between them. The CDR3 coding sequence is TGTGCCAGCAGTGACGCGACTATTAATGAAAAACTGTTTTTT. This translates into CASSDATINEKLFF.

This sequence joins TRBV5-4 and TRBJ1-3; D is possibly TRBD1 (5 bases). This CDR3 is built from 17 residues. CDR1 is SGHNT and CDR2 is YYREEE in the germline V gene (reference sequence). V was trimmed by 3 bases and J by 0 bases, leaving 16 bases between them. CDR3 sequence reads: CASSWDPGTNSGNTIYF. CDR3 sequence (DNA): TGTGCCAGCAGCTGGGACCCCGGGACCAACTCTGGAAACACCATATATTTT.

The chain links TRBV5-4 to TRBJ2-3, with 9 positions matching TRBD1. The CDR3 has 17 amino acids. The germline gives CDR1 SGHNT, CDR2 YYREEE (reference sequence). The ends lost 0 bases at V and 0 bases at J; junction bases unmatched: 5. CDR3 nucleotides: TGTGCCAGCAGCTTGGGGGGACAGGGAAGTAGCACAGATACGCAGTATTTT. Its translation: CASSLGGQGSSTDTQYF.

The chain combines TRBV5-4 with TRBJ2-7; 7 bases agree with TRBD1. V shed 4 bases and J 3 bases; nucleotides not matched to a gene: 16. CDR3 size: 17 residues. CDR1 is SGHNT and CDR2 is YYREEE in the germline V gene (reference sequence). The CDR3 region is CASSDRSGGRSYYEQYF. The CDR3 DNA is TGTGCCAGCAGCGATCGCTCAGGGGGTAGAAGCTACTACGAGCAGTACTTC.

For the CDR3, the DNA is TGTGCCAGCAGCTCTAATGAGACTTATAGCAATCAGCCCCAGCATTTT. Amino acid sequence: CASSSNETYSNQPQHF. This sequence joins TRBV13 and TRBJ1-5; D is undetermined. CDR1 and CDR2 (germline): PRHDT, FYEKMQ (reference sequence). V dropped 4 bases and J dropped 0 bases, with 13 bases sitting between them. The CDR3 consists of 16 residues.

CDR3 sequence (DNA): TGCGCCAGCACCGCCGGGACTCTAAACACCGGGGAGCTGTTTTTT. Translated, it gives CASTAGTLNTGELFF. J is TRBJ2-2 and V is TRBV5-1; a possible D gene is TRBD2 (6 bases). CDR3 length: 15 amino acids. Trimming left V 6 bases short and J 2 bases short, with 14 bases between. Germline V gives CDR1 SGHRS, CDR2 YFSETQ.

The genes are TRBV27 and TRBJ2-5, with 9 nucleotides matching TRBD2. This CDR3 contains 15 residues. Trimming took 3 bases from V and 2 from J; bases not matched to a gene: 4. The germline CDR1 and CDR2 sequences are MNHEY and SMNVEV (reference sequence). The CDR3 here is CASSLGGGVQETQYF. CDR3 nucleotide sequence: TGTGCCAGCAGTTTGGGCGGGGGGGTACAAGAGACCCAGTACTTC.

The V and J genes are TRBV4-1 and TRBJ1-2, with TRBD1 identical over 7 bases. Germline trimming cut 1 base from V and 2 bases from J; bases unmatched to any gene: 13. The CDR3 length is 18 residues. Germline V gene data show CDR1 as MGHRA and CDR2 as YSYEKL. CDR3 in amino acids: CASSQGGRGGGWNYGYTF. CDR3 sequence (DNA): TGCGCCAGCAGCCAAGGGGGCAGGGGGGGAGGGTGGAACTATGGCTACACCTTC.

The CDR3 loop reads CASSDSETGNTEAFF. The CDR3, as DNA: TGTGCCAGCAGCGACTCCGAGACAGGGAACACTGAAGCTTTCTTT. The chain is built from TRBV7-3 and TRBJ1-1; D may be TRBD1 (6 bases). CDR1 and CDR2 (germline): SGHTA, FQGTGA. The CDR3 has 15 amino acids. V dropped 5 bases and J dropped 1 base, with 14 bases sitting between them.

This clone was seen only a few times. The V and J genes are TRBV10-1 and TRBJ1-4; a possible D gene is TRBD1 (6 bases). Trimming took 10 bases from V and 6 from J, leaving 18 bases between them. The CDR3 spans 14 residues. Germline V gene sequence: CDR1 WNHNN, CDR2 SYGVQD (reference sequence). The CDR3 is CAINRVFEDEKLFF. The CDR3 nucleotides are TGCGCCATCAACAGGGTATTCGAAGATGAAAAACTGTTTTTT.

The chain uses TRBV7-9 and TRBJ2-7, with 7 positions matching TRBD2. The length of the CDR3 is 16 residues. The germline CDR1 and CDR2 sequences are SEHNR and FQNEAQ (reference sequence). The junction had 15 bases not matched to a gene; V was cut back by 5 bases and J by 5 bases. The CDR3 DNA follows: TGTGCCAGCAGCCCAAGTCACGGCGGGAGAGGGAACGAGCAGTACTTC. It translates to CASSPSHGGRGNEQYF.

The chain is built from TRBV29-1 and TRBJ2-3; D gene uncertain. The CDR3 has 13 residues. Germline loops: CDR1 SQVTM, CDR2 ANQGSEA. Trimming shortened V by 6 bases and J by 0 bases, and 10 bases separated the two germline ends. CDR3 in DNA: TGCAGCGTGCTCAGGTCAAGCACAGATACGCAGTATTTT. The encoded protein is CSVLRSSTDTQYF.

The chain is built from TRBV7-2 and TRBJ2-1, with D possibly being TRBD2 (6 bases). Trimming stripped 2 bases from V and 1 base from J, with 21 bases between. Germline V gene sequence: CDR1 SGHTA, CDR2 FQGNSA. The CDR3 is 19 amino acids. The CDR3 sequence: CASSLRVSGAPESYNEQFF. Written as DNA, the CDR3 is TGTGCCAGCAGCTTAAGGGTTAGCGGAGCCCCCGAGTCCTACAATGAGCAGTTCTTC.